The rows below give T cell receptor beta chains drawn from one sample of a study of T cell responses to AZD1222 COVID-19 vaccine. Profiling relied on immunoSEQ multiplex PCR, and the TCRdb table lists in-frame clones only, not all of them. The sample shows about 170,000 clones, roughly 92% of them seen only once. The sample here was peripheral blood, taken on day 0 of AZD1222 vaccination. The receptors come from an adult in good health. CDR3s include the opening cysteine and the closing phenylalanine or tryptophan. D genes are given only for firm matches. Clone size is stated in some rows and not others, as once, few, many or a class when expanded.

- | TRBD1 | TRBJ1-4 | TRBV2 | TGTGCCAGCAGCCAGGGACAGGGGGTCTTGATTAATGAAAAACTGTTTTTT | CASSQGQGVLINEKLFF
- | - | TRBJ1-4 | TRBV7-9 | TGTGCCAGCAGTTGGTACCAGGGGCCTGGTAATGAAAAACTGTTTTTT | CASSWYQGPGNEKLFF
- | - | TRBJ2-3 | TRBV6-5 | TGTGCCAGCAGAAACCTAGCTTCTACGCAGTATTTT | CASRNLASTQYF
- | - | TRBJ1-5 | TRBV10-3 | TGTGCCATCAGTAACACTAATCAGCCCCAGCATTTT | CAISNTNQPQHF
- | - | TRBJ1-5 | TRBV30 | TGTGCCTGGAGTTCTATGACCCGCTCGGCCCAGCATTTT | CAWSSMTRSAQHF
- | TRBD1 | TRBJ2-5 | TRBV7-3 | TGTGCCAGCAGCGCCTACGGACAGGGGGAGACCCAGTACTTC | CASSAYGQGETQYF
- | TRBD1 | TRBJ2-3 | TRBV24-1 | TGTGCCACCAGCCTTACAGGGGACCCTGCCGGGACAGATACGCAGTATTTT | CATSLTGDPAGTDTQYF
once | TRBD1 | TRBJ1-1 | TRBV3-1/TRBV3-2 | TGTGCCAGCAGCTCCGGGACAGTGAACACTGAAGCTTTCTTT | CASSSGTVNTEAFF
once | TRBD1 | TRBJ1-2 | TRBV14 | TGTGCCAGCAGCCAAGATAGGAACAGGGGAGATGGCTACACCTTC | CASSQDRNRGDGYTF
- | - | TRBJ2-7 | TRBV7-2 | TGTGCCAGCAGCGCCTCGGCTCCGGCCTACGAGCAGTACTTC | CASSASAPAYEQYF
- | - | TRBJ1-1 | TRBV11-3 | TGTGCCAGCAGCTTTGACTATGGCACTGAAGCTTTCTTT | CASSFDYGTEAFF
- | - | TRBJ2-3 | TRBV6-4 | TGTGCCAGCAGCGCGGGGAGCTCGGGAGATACGCAGTATTTT | CASSAGSSGDTQYF
- | TRBD2 | TRBJ2-3 | TRBV5-1 | TGCGCCAGCAGCTTGGTTGCGGGAGCAGGGGATACGCAGTATTTT | CASSLVAGAGDTQYF
- | TRBD1 | TRBJ2-4 | TRBV5-1 | TGCGCCAGCAGCTTGGGTACAGGGGGCTTAGCCAAAAACATTCAGTACTTC | CASSLGTGGLAKNIQYF